This T cell receptor beta chain was found in a study of T cell clonotyping in hematopoietic cell transplantation (dated by TCRdb to about 2021). The study in broad terms: The study collected 130 or so blood samples from under 45 consecutive transplant recipients and their related donors. Recruitment of patients was conducted between 2015 and 2017, and follow-up was continued until late 2020 or death.

CDR1 and CDR2 are drawn from the germline V gene (reference sequence): MNHNY, SVGAGI. The V end loses 9 bases and the J end loses 4 bases, and a stretch of 13 bases separates them. Taken from cysteine to phenylalanine, the CDR3 has 13 residues. Of all the DNA, just the CDR3 is kept, 39 bases in frame from base 1. Blood samples for TCR beta sequencing were provided by related transplant donors. Using Nuclei Lysis Solution, genomic DNA was extracted from unfractionated peripheral blood mononuclear cells that were either fresh or cryopreserved. The immunoSEQ assay, a bias-controlled multiplex PCR using V- and J-specific primers, was used to amplify TCR beta CDR3 regions from genomic DNA. A second PCR step added a proprietary barcode and Illumina adapter sequences to the CDR3 amplicons. CDR3 libraries were sequenced on an Illumina MiSeq instrument. The paper's data handling went like this. Export and quality control were done with immunoSEQ Analyzer 3.0, while downstream analyses used R Bioconductor and Immunarch. Repertoire metrics were calculated using only productive rearrangements within the normalized downsampled data set. In the normalized cohort, clonotypes with more than 5 templates were defined as pathologically expanded. Repertoire diversity was measured with the Inverse Simpson Index. CMV-specificity analyses were carried out on the non-normalized data set to capture all clonotypes. TCRdb limited this immuneACCESS table to in-frame rearrangements with V and J called. A share of clones is missing; checked studies link under half to unresolved V genes, and the rest is unexplained. V and J calls and clone size are those listed in that table; D and trimming were worked out from the DNA. The sample table contains around 37,000 clones; only one count was recorded for 95% of them. About 1% of the sample is in the top ten clones.

With respect to this clone: Its antigen target is currently unknown. No quality values exist for individual bases; no much larger clone is one base distant.

The investigation overall reported the following: The sample size was limited, and CD4 and CD8 repertoire contributions could not be separated because cells were not sorted. Broader TCR repertoire diversity after transplant was predicted by Inverse Simpson Index values from donors and from recipients before transplant. Recipient repertoires showed only a small fraction of overlap with donor repertoires, and over 95% appeared de novo at the given depth. After transplant, TCR diversity in recipients dropped, and pathologically expanded clonotypes increased progressively from day 30 to day 180.

The clonotype was recovered from a young man in good health. Some clones in this sample may be carry-over from other donors' samples. The V and J genes are TRBV6-6 and TRBJ1-5, with the identity of the D gene unclear. Sequenced input: peripheral blood mononuclear cells. The CDR3 sequence is CASRTDDNQPQHF. The DNA sequence follows: TGTGCCAGTCGGACGGACGATAATCAGCCCCAGCATTTT.